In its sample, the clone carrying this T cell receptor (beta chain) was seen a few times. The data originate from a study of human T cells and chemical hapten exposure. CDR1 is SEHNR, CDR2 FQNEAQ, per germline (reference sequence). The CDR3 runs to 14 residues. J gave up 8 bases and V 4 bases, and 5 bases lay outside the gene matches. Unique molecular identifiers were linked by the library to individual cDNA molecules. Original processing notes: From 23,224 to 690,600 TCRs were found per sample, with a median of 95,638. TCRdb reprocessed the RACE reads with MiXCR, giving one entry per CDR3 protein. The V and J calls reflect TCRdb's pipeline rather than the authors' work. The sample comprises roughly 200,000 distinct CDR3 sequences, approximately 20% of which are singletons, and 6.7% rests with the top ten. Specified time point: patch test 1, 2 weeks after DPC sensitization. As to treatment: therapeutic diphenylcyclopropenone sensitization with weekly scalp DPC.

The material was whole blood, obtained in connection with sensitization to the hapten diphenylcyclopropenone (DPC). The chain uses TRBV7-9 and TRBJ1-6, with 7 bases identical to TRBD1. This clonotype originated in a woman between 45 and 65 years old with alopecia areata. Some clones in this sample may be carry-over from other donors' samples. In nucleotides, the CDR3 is TGTGCCAGCAGCTCTAGACAGGGATATTCACCCCTCCACTTT. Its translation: CASSSRQGYSPLHF.